The 17 T cell receptor beta chains below were found in one sample sequenced in a study of blood T cell repertoires in COVID-19 (dated by TCRdb to about 2020). Receptor amplification or capture employed the immunoSEQ multiplex PCR assay. This immuneACCESS table, as held by TCRdb, lists in-frame sequences with V and J called but not all clones. Of the missing ones, under half trace to an unresolved V gene in checked studies; the others have no known cause. For this sample there are a few hundred thousand clones; 65% to 90% appear just once. The ten most abundant clones make up less than 7.5% of the sample. The source material was peripheral blood. The receptors stem from a woman aged 50 to 60 with acute or convalescent COVID-19.

V and J are TRBV11-2 and TRBJ2-7, with a possible D match to TRBD2 (6 bases). Between the trimmed V and J ends, which lost 3 bases and 0 bases, there was a span of 9 bases. This CDR3 spans 14 amino acids. Germline V lookup: CDR1 SGHAT, CDR2 FQNNGV. The CDR3 protein is CASSFGGDSYEQYF. As DNA, the CDR3 is TGTGCCAGCAGCTTTGGCGGGGACTCCTACGAGCAGTACTTC.

The rearrangement links TRBV25-1 to TRBJ1-6; no reliable D call. V was clipped by 6 bases and J by 2 bases, with 8 bases between them. CDR1 is MGHDK, CDR2 SYGVNS, per germline. The CDR3 sequence is 14 residues long. The CDR3 DNA reads TGTGCCAGCAGGGACGGGACCTATAATTCACCCCTCCACTTT. It specifies CASRDGTYNSPLHF.

This rearrangement joins TRBV27 to TRBJ2-1, with TRBD2 as a possible D gene (6 bases). Per the germline V gene, CDR1 is MNHEY and CDR2 is SMNVEV (reference sequence). Trimming removed 8 bases from V and 1 base from J, with 15 bases in between. CDR3 size: 15 residues. The CDR3 coding sequence is TGTGCCAGCCACGAAAATAGCGGTTCCTACAATGAGCAGTTCTTC. Protein: CASHENSGSYNEQFF.

The rearrangement links TRBV5-5 to TRBJ2-5; perhaps TRBD1 as D (6 bases). Per the germline V gene, CDR1 is SGHKS and CDR2 is YYEKEE (reference sequence). This CDR3 has 13 amino acids. Trimming took 5 bases from V and 5 from J, leaving 13 bases between them. DNA for the CDR3: TGTGCCAGCAGTCCGGACAGTGGGGAGACCCAGTACTTC. Translating gives CASSPDSGETQYF.

The chain uses TRBV28 and TRBJ2-7; 7 bases agree with TRBD2. The germline V gene encodes CDR1 MDHEN and CDR2 SYDVKM. This CDR3 spans 16 amino acids. V lost 3 bases to trimming and J lost 3 bases; unmatched junction nucleotides: 11. The chain's CDR3 is CASSLFSGESDYEQYF. CDR3 nucleotide sequence: TGTGCCAGCAGTTTGTTCAGCGGGGAGAGCGACTACGAGCAGTACTTC.

The V call is TRBV6-5, the J call TRBJ1-1; the D gene is possibly TRBD1 (6 bases). The CDR3 totals 15 residues. Germline V gene lookup returns CDR1 MNHEY and CDR2 SVGAGI. V shed 0 bases and J shed 1 base, with 9 bases lying between them. CDR3 sequence: CASSYSGHKNTEAFF. CDR3 sequence (DNA): TGTGCCAGCAGTTACTCGGGACACAAGAACACTGAAGCTTTCTTT.

The chain carries TRBV5-4 and TRBJ2-1; 8 bases agree with TRBD1. The germline gives CDR1 SGHNT, CDR2 YYREEE (reference sequence). With V trimmed by 0 bases and J by 4 bases, 0 bases remained unmatched. CDR3 size: 14 residues. In nucleotides, the CDR3 is TGTGCCAGCAGCTTGGGGACAGGGTACAATGAGCAGTTCTTC. Protein product: CASSLGTGYNEQFF.

The chain has TRBV28 and TRBJ2-5, with D maybe TRBD2 (5 bases). CDR1 MDHEN and CDR2 SYDVKM come from the germline V gene. V was trimmed by 1 base and J by 5 bases, leaving 11 bases between them. The CDR3 sequence is 14 residues long. CDR3 loop: CASSLFEDLETQYF. The CDR3 region has the DNA TGTGCCAGCAGTTTATTCGAGGACTTGGAGACCCAGTACTTC.

The chain employs TRBV4-1 and TRBJ2-7; 9 bases are shared with TRBD2. This CDR3 is built from 14 residues. V lost 0 bases, J lost 6 bases, and 3 bases stayed unmatched. Looked up from germline, CDR1 is MGHRA and CDR2 is YSYEKL. The CDR3 loop reads CASSQEGLAGEQYF. The CDR3 nucleotides are TGCGCCAGCAGCCAAGAGGGACTAGCAGGCGAGCAGTACTTC.

This clone has a single count. Within the sample, other DNA sequences also encode this same CDR3. Written as DNA, the CDR3 is TGTGCCAGCAGGACTAGCGGGGCCTACGAGCAGTACTTC. It specifies CASRTSGAYEQYF. The V and J genes are TRBV28 and TRBJ2-7, with 11 positions matching TRBD2. The germline CDR1 and CDR2 sequences are MDHEN and SYDVKM. Unmatched junction bases numbered 0, after V lost 6 bases and J lost 2 bases. The CDR3 is 13 amino acids.

This rearrangement joins TRBV11-1 to TRBJ2-7, with D perhaps TRBD1 (5 bases). V shed 4 bases and J shed 3 bases, with 7 bases lying between them. Germline V gives CDR1 SGHAT, CDR2 FQDESV (reference sequence). CDR3 length: 12 amino acids. Written as DNA, the CDR3 is TGTGCCAGCAGCTCCGACAGCTACGAGCAGTACTTC. Translated, it gives CASSSDSYEQYF.

The chain couples TRBV15 to TRBJ1-5, with 7 bases fitting TRBD1. CDR1 LNHNV and CDR2 YYDKDF come from the germline V gene (reference sequence). V dropped 7 bases and J dropped 2; count of bases not matched to a gene: 8. The CDR3 runs 15 residues. CDR3 amino acids: CATNQGGRGNQPQHF. The CDR3, as DNA: TGTGCCACCAACCAGGGGGGTAGGGGCAATCAGCCCCAGCATTTT.

V gene TRBV28 combines with J gene TRBJ2-3, with 7 bases identical to TRBD2. Per the germline V gene, CDR1 is MDHEN and CDR2 is SYDVKM. This CDR3 region has 16 residues. With 5 bases clipped from V and 1 base from J, the junction kept 9 bases outside the gene matches. In nucleotides, the CDR3 is TGTGCCAGCAGTGATACCGCCACTAGCGGCACAGATACGCAGTATTTT. It yields the protein CASSDTATSGTDTQYF.

J is TRBJ2-1 and V is TRBV5-8; 9 nucleotides match TRBD1. After removal of 4 bases from V and 6 bases from J, the junction contained 8 bases not matched to a gene. Germline V gene lookup returns CDR1 SGHTS and CDR2 YDEGEE. This CDR3 spans 15 amino acids. CDR3 sequence reads: CASSTGQGNFNEQFF. DNA of the CDR3: TGTGCCAGCAGCACGGGACAGGGAAATTTCAATGAGCAGTTCTTC.

This sequence joins TRBV7-8 and TRBJ2-5; D is possibly TRBD2 (5 bases). Germline V gene sequence: CDR1 SGHVS, CDR2 FQNEAQ. V was pared by 7 bases and J by 1 base, with 10 bases between. This CDR3 is 13 amino acids long. The CDR3 spells CASTKLVQETQYF. In DNA, the CDR3 is TGTGCCAGCACCAAACTAGTCCAAGAGACCCAGTACTTC. Variable domain in full (rest from reference TRBV7-8 and TRBJ2-5): GAGVSQSPRYKVAKRGQDVALRCDPISGHVSLFWYQQALGQGPEFLTYFQNEAQLDKSGLPSDRFFAERPEGSVSTLKIQRTQQEDSAVYLCASTKLVQETQYFGPGTRLLVL.

The V and J genes are TRBV7-9 and TRBJ1-1; TRBD1 agrees at 9 bases. The CDR3 runs 15 residues. Germline loops: CDR1 SEHNR, CDR2 FQNEAQ (reference sequence). Trimming took 4 bases from V and 3 from J; bases not matched to a gene: 6. The CDR3 nucleotides read TGTGCCAGCAGCTCCTTACAGGGGGCGTACACTGAAGCTTTCTTT. This codes for CASSSLQGAYTEAFF.

Comments on this clone: The sample has other DNA sequences that encode this CDR3 too. The V gene is TRBV14, the J gene TRBJ2-2; D may be TRBD2 (5 bases). This CDR3 contains 13 residues. Trimming shortened V by 1 base and J by 6 bases, and 6 bases separated the two germline ends. Germline-derived CDR1 and CDR2 are SGHDN and FVKESK. This CDR3 reads CASSQAGSGELFF. The DNA of the CDR3 is TGTGCCAGCAGCCAAGCGGGGTCCGGGGAGCTGTTTTTT.